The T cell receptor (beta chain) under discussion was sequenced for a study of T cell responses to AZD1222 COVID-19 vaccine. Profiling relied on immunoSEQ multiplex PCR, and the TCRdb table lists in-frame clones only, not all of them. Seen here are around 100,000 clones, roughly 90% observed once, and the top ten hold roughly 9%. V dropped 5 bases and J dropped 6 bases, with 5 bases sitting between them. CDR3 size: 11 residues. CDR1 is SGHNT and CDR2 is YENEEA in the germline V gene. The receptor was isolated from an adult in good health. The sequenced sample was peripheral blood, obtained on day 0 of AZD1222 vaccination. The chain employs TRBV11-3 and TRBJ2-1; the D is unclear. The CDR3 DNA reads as TGTGCCAGCAGCCCCGGCAATGAGCAGTTCTTC. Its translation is CASSPGNEQFF.